Listed below are T cell receptor beta chains from one sample, sequenced in a study of cytomegalovirus exposure and HLA in healthy donors. The repertoire was sequenced with immunoSEQ multiplex PCR; TCRdb's copy has only in-frame clones and lacks some. The sample has about 150,000 clones; around four fifths are singletons. Material: PBMCs. Source of these receptors: a man aged 30 to 45 in good health. Each CDR3 is given without its conserved first and last residue. Only some rows state a clone size, as once, few, many or a class for expanded clones.

v_call clone_size cdr3_aa
TRBV5-6 - ASSLKVLRDSSY
TRBV11-1 - ASSRPGVEQY
TRBV11-3 - ASSLHRQTPYEQY
TRBV5-1 - ASSLGTSGATDTQY
TRBV9 - ASSVATSGRARQETQY
TRBV27 once ASRGGVAYNEQF
TRBV7-8 - ASSSRQAFGYNEQF
TRBV5-6 few ASSLWANQPQH
TRBV7-6 - ASSLTVGEKLF
TRBV19 few ASSRTGLVNTEAF
TRBV6-1 - ASSELREGLYEQY
TRBV10-2 - ASGLAGVDEQF
TRBV6-1 - ASSPTGGGQPQH
TRBV19 - ASRVLAGGDYEQY
TRBV7-3 once ASSKIGGLANTGELF
TRBV6-5 - ASSYSIGTGVEKLF
TRBV28 few ASSLTGSGYSNQPQH
TRBV28 - ASSPRQGGNFYEQY
TRBV10-3 - AIRSSGSSYEQY
TRBV28 - ASIGAGGVKAYEQY
TRBV30 - AWRFGQGYEQY
TRBV19 - ASSSRSSNQPQH
TRBV5-5 - ASRLTPGTGDSEQY
TRBV5-5 - ASSLAAYSSYEQY
TRBV19 - ASSIARMNTEAF
TRBV7-9 once ASSPPLGPSIPEQY
TRBV19 once ASSRGQGVYEQY
TRBV29-1 once SATTGTGVADTQY
TRBV6-1 - ASREQGFGQETQY